This T cell receptor beta chain was sequenced during a study of Ad26.COV2.S vaccination and SARS-CoV-2 variants (TCRdb year 2021). Study-wide context: Donors in the vaccine arm were drawn from COV1001, a phase I-IIa trial of Ad26.COV2.S in healthy adults that was multicentre, randomized, double-blind and placebo-controlled. Trial participants were randomized into five groups of five: low-dose or high-dose Ad26.COV2.S given once or twice, or placebo on both occasions. TCRbeta repertoire sequencing served as the tool for gauging how specific and how broad the SARS-CoV-2-reactive T cell receptors were following Ad26.COV2.S vaccination. A total of approximately 30 samples were included in the TCR-sequenced set, comprising around 19 Ad26.COV2.S vaccine recipients, 5 placebo recipients and 8 SARS-CoV-2 convalescent individuals. Dosing of Ad26.COV2.S was intramuscular, at either 5x10^10 or 1x10^11 viral particles, delivered as one shot or as two shots spaced 56 days apart. Blinding of investigators to trial group allocation was maintained during experiments and outcome assessment.

The label giving this sample's treatment or condition can be read as: around 19 received Ad26.COV2.S at low or high dose, single or two shots; about 5 received placebo; per-sample allocation not given. For vaccine and placebo recipients, the sequenced repertoires came from samples collected on day 63 after the first injection. In Cohort 1b, 25 or so adults aged 18-55 years were enrolled at a single site in Boston, USA, between 29 July and 7 August 2020. Ad26.COV2.S consisted of a replication-incompetent adenovirus type 26 vector by which a prefusion-stabilized SARS-CoV-2 spike protein from the original Wuhan strain was expressed. The immunoSEQ Assay was the method used to sequence TCRbeta CDR3 regions. After extraction, genomic DNA underwent amplification by bias-controlled multiplex PCR, followed by high-throughput sequencing. The authors processed their data as follows. Collapsing and filtering of sequences were performed to quantify the absolute abundance of each unique TCRbeta CDR3 region. T cell fraction was estimated by normalization of TCRbeta template counts to usable DNA, with usable DNA being measured through amplification of reference genes present in all nucleated cells. Repertoire TCRs were annotated as SARS-CoV-2-specific when V gene, CDR3 amino acid sequence and J gene were exactly matched to a known reactive TCR set. The reference SARS-CoV-2 TCR set was derived from MIRA and filtered for enrichment in COVID-19-positive ImmuneCODE repertoires, a step that removed public or cross-reactive TCRs. Using the MIRA antigens, annotated TCRs were further analysed by specific ORF or by position within an ORF. Breadth was defined as annotated unique rearrangements over total unique productive rearrangements; depth was the summed frequency of those rearrangements. Two-sided Wilcoxon rank-sum tests were applied when comparing TCR breadth between groups. TCRdb obtained this table from immuneACCESS and retained in-frame rearrangements with V and J assigned. These tables miss some clones; where compared with another copy, unresolved V genes account for less than half of the shortfall, and the remainder is unexplained. V and J calls and clone size follow that table, whereas D and trimming were derived from the DNA. This sample has hundreds of thousands of clones in its table, and around 86% of those were observed once. The ten largest clones represent 3.4% of the sample.

Worth noting for this clone: Its antigen specificity is not known. It has no much larger one-base neighbor in the sample; base qualities were not kept.

Results the study describes overall, beyond this receptor: Higher spike-specific TCR breadth was observed in Ad26.COV2.S recipients than in placebo recipients (P = 0.0014). Comparing responses between vaccine doses or regimens was not something the study was powered to do. After vaccination, spike-specific CD8+ and CD4+ T cell responses were reported to show substantial breadth. Vaccine and placebo recipients had comparable non-spike TCR breadth, which fits with the vaccine containing only spike. The authors noted that the TCR breadth and depth analyses may have underestimated total T cell responses.

The source material was peripheral blood, sampled in a trial of Ad26.COV2.S vaccine versus placebo. The sequence was obtained from a person aged 18-60 years who received the Ad26.COV2.S COVID-19 vaccine or a placebo.

The CDR3 reads as follows: CASSQGPNYGYTF. Read as DNA, the sequence is TGTGCCAGCAGTCAGGGTCCTAACTATGGCTACACCTTC. The sequence joins TRBV27 to TRBJ1-2; the D gene is possibly TRBD1, with 5 bases matching. The germline V gene (reference sequence) provides CDR1 MNHEY and CDR2 SMNVEV. V lost 5 bases and J lost 0 bases; the stretch between them is 7 bases long. The CDR3 runs 13 amino acids, cysteine and phenylalanine included. CDR3 DNA only is kept here, 39 bases in frame from base 1.